One T cell receptor beta chain is described in this entry. Other DNA variants within this sample encode the same CDR3. The data are from a study of blood T cell repertoires in COVID-19. In the study's own analysis: Reference gene primer amplification in the assay estimated nucleated cell counts. The data were produced by immunoSEQ multiplex PCR, yet TCRdb's version contains in-frame clones alone and is incomplete. The V and J calls and clone size were taken over from that table, and D and trimming were inferred from the DNA. The table has 180,000 or so clones, 84% seen once. Germline V lookup: CDR1 KGHSH, CDR2 LQKENI. The CDR3 covers 13 residues. The trim removed 2 bases at V and 8 bases at J, leaving 0 bases unmatched.

Sequenced material: peripheral blood. This TCR came from a man in his forties who had recovered from COVID-19. The rearrangement joins TRBV18 to TRBJ1-4; 9 bases match TRBD1. This chain's CDR3 is CASSPDRGEKLFF. CDR3 coding DNA: TGTGCCAGCTCACCAGACAGGGGGGAAAAACTGTTTTTT.